Below, 27 T cell receptor beta chains from the same sample are listed, as sequenced in a study of regulatory T cells in long-lasting Graves disease. Both iRepertoire HTBI primers and Arm-PCR of CDR3 regions were used to build the TCR beta libraries. TCRdb reanalysed the multiplex PCR reads using MiXCR and keeps one entry per CDR3 protein. Among under 500,000 distinct CDR3 sequences listed, 15% to 20% were seen once. Specified time point: newly diagnosed GD, antithyroid drugs for less than 3 months. Extracted PBMC RNA gave rise to the TCR library. These sequences were also reported in another study, on T cells in Graves' hyperthyroidism and ophthalmopathy.

Specimen: peripheral blood mononuclear cells (PBMCs), collected at new diagnosis, from a patient treated with antithyroid drugs. The receptors were gathered from a woman aged 25 to 39 with Graves disease.

This clonotype was counted at least ten times. The J gene is TRBJ2-3, the V gene TRBV7-2; D remains unclear. CDR1 and CDR2 from the germline V gene are SGHTA and FQGNSA. With 7 bases removed from V and 2 bases from J, the gap between germline ends came to 16 bases. CDR3 length: 15 amino acids. DNA of the CDR3: TGTGCCAGCAACCAGCCTAATGCGGCCACAGATACGCAGTATTTT. This encodes CASNQPNAATDTQYF.

This clonotype has ten or more counts. The chain combines TRBV27 with TRBJ1-2, with a tentative D call TRBD1 (5 bases). Germline CDR1 reads MNHEY; CDR2 reads SMNVEV (reference sequence). This CDR3 is 14 amino acids long. V lost 8 bases to trimming and J lost 8 bases, with 21 bases between them. DNA for the CDR3: TGTGCCAGCGGCCCGGGACCGTCTCTTGCAGGCTACACCTTC. It yields the protein CASGPGPSLAGYTF.

This clonotype was seen more than once but under ten times. The CDR3 loop reads CASSYTVSGLYNEQFF. Here the CDR3 DNA reads TGTGCCAGCAGTTACACTGTTAGCGGACTTTACAATGAGCAGTTCTTC. The chain uses TRBV6-2 or TRBV6-3 and TRBJ2-1; D may be TRBD2 (6 bases). The CDR3 extends over 16 amino acids. V was shortened by 2 bases and J by 4 bases, with 15 bases between the two germline ends. Germline assignment: CDR1 MNHEY and CDR2 SVGEGT.

In its sample, this clonotype was seen many times. This chain connects TRBV12-3 or TRBV12-4 to TRBJ2-1, with 9 bases fitting TRBD1. J lost 12 bases, V lost 4 bases, and 4 bases had no gene match. This CDR3 contains 12 residues. The CDR3 bases are TGTGCCAGCAGTTCCGAGGGACAGGGGCAGTTCTTC. Translated, it gives CASSSEGQGQFF.

With respect to this clonotype: The junction departs from germline at one end; a sequencing error may be responsible. The chain recombines TRBV6-4 with TRBJ2-7; no clear D. Per the germline V gene, CDR1 is MRHNA and CDR2 is SNTAGT. There are 15 residues in the CDR3. CDR3 DNA: TGTGCCAGCAGTTACTCAGCCCCGGATACCTACGAGCAGTACTTC. Amino acids: CASSYSAPDTYEQYF.

This clonotype was detected many times. This sequence joins TRBV30 and TRBJ2-3, with D unclear. This CDR3 is built from 14 residues. Trimming stripped 2 bases from V and 1 base from J, with 10 bases between. In germline, CDR1 is GTSNPN, CDR2 SVGIG (reference sequence). The CDR3 loop reads CAWSPLRGTDTQYF. CDR3 sequence (DNA): TGTGCCTGGAGTCCCCTCCGGGGCACAGATACGCAGTATTTT.

This clonotype occurred a few times. The J gene is TRBJ2-2, the V gene TRBV5-1; TRBD2 matches 7 bases. CDR3 size: 14 residues. The germline V gene encodes CDR1 SGHRS and CDR2 YFSETQ. V dropped 6 bases and J dropped 1; count of bases not matched to a gene: 3. In DNA, the CDR3 is TGCGCCAGCAAGCGGGGACTGAACACCGGGGAGCTGTTTTTT. This codes for CASKRGLNTGELFF.

This rearrangement joins TRBV6-1 to TRBJ2-1; 7 bases are shared with TRBD2. CDR1 and CDR2 from the germline V gene are MNHNS and SASEGT. The CDR3 runs 16 residues. V gave up 3 bases and J gave up 7 bases; unmatched junction bases: 12. The CDR3 nucleotides read TGTGCCAGCAGTGATTTGCGACTAGCTTCCTTAAATGAGCAGTTCTTC. Translation gives CASSDLRLASLNEQFF.

The genes are TRBV28 and TRBJ2-1; TRBD1 aligns across 11 bases. CDR1 is MDHEN, CDR2 SYDVKM, per germline. Trimming took 5 bases from V and 10 from J; bases not matched to a gene: 7. The CDR3 covers 14 residues. CDR3 amino acids: CASSTRTGGYEQFF. In DNA form, the CDR3 reads TGTGCCAGCAGTACGAGGACAGGGGGCTACGAGCAGTTCTTC.

This clonotype has just a few counts. This chain connects TRBV7-3 to TRBJ2-3; D remains ambiguous. CDR1 and CDR2 from the germline V gene are SGHTA and FQGTGA. Between the trimmed V and J ends, which lost 2 bases and 4 bases, there was a span of 13 bases. The CDR3 has 15 amino acids. CDR3 region: CASSLAAARADTQYF. Here the CDR3 DNA reads TGTGCCAGCAGCTTAGCGGCTGCCCGGGCAGATACGCAGTATTTT.

This chain links TRBV28 with TRBJ2-1; no definite D call. Germline V gene sequence: CDR1 MDHEN, CDR2 SYDVKM. V dropped 7 bases and J dropped 4 bases, with 11 bases sitting between them. The CDR3 consists of 13 residues. This CDR3 is CASTLLNYNEQFF. DNA of the CDR3: TGTGCCAGCACCCTACTCAATTACAATGAGCAGTTCTTC.

This clonotype appeared many times. The chain employs TRBV3-1 and TRBJ2-7, with a possible D match to TRBD2 (6 bases). V gave up 4 bases and J gave up 3 bases, with 10 bases separating them. The CDR3 extends over 13 amino acids. CDR1 and CDR2 from the germline V gene are LGHDT and YNNKEL (reference sequence). The CDR3 spells CASSPRDFYEQYF. The CDR3 nucleotides are TGTGCCAGCAGCCCGCGGGACTTCTACGAGCAGTACTTC.

This clonotype was seen at least ten times. The rearrangement joins TRBV6-5 to TRBJ1-5; the match to TRBD1 covers 7 bases. Germline loops: CDR1 MNHEY, CDR2 SVGAGI. The ends lost 2 bases at V and 7 bases at J; junction bases unmatched: 5. This CDR3 region has 14 residues. This chain's CDR3 is CASSYRRQGQPQHF. The DNA for the CDR3 is TGTGCCAGCAGTTACAGGAGACAGGGCCAGCCCCAGCATTTT.

This clonotype was detected many times. This chain connects TRBV24-1 to TRBJ2-5, with D tentatively TRBD2 (6 bases). CDR1 KGHDR and CDR2 SFDVKD come from the germline V gene. Between the trimmed V and J ends, which lost 3 bases and 4 bases, there was a span of 11 bases. This CDR3 is built from 14 residues. CDR3 protein: CATSDRGMGETQYF. The CDR3 nucleotides read TGTGCCACCAGTGATCGCGGGATGGGAGAGACCCAGTACTTC.

This clonotype was detected only a few times. The chain joins TRBV4-1 to TRBJ2-1; no firm D call. The CDR3 has 15 residues. The germline V gene encodes CDR1 MGHRA and CDR2 YSYEKL. The ends were cut back, 1 base at V and 2 bases at J, with 9 bases in the middle. The CDR3 sequence: CASSQGGNPYNEQFF. As DNA, the CDR3 is TGCGCCAGCAGCCAAGGCGGAAACCCCTACAATGAGCAGTTCTTC.

In the case of this clonotype: Given a far larger clone just one base away, this is likely a sequencing read error. The rearrangement joins TRBV7-2 to TRBJ2-7; D remains unclear. The CDR3 sequence is 13 residues long. CDR1 is SGHTA, CDR2 FQGNSA, per germline. V was trimmed by 5 bases and J by 7 bases, leaving 15 bases between them. CDR3 amino acids: CASSLGPWNEQYF. DNA of the CDR3: TGTGCCAGCAGCCTTGGTCCATGGAATGAGCAGTACTTC.

Notes on this clonotype: At one boundary the junction diverges from the germline segment, which might be a read error. The V call is TRBV5-1, the J call TRBJ2-7; a weak D match, TRBD2 (5 bases). The CDR3 loop spans 15 amino acids. Germline CDR1 is SGHRS and CDR2 is YFSETQ. CDR3 DNA: TGTGCCAGCAGTCGGACGGCGGGTTCGGCCTACGAGCAGTACTTC. The encoded protein is CASSRTAGSAYEQYF.

The sample holds many counts of this clonotype. The CDR3 here is CASSPELAGVTDTQYF. The CDR3 DNA sequence: TGTGCCAGCAGCCCCGAACTAGCGGGGGTCACAGATACGCAGTATTTT. The chain carries TRBV7-3 and TRBJ2-3, with 11 bases aligning to TRBD2. V shed 5 bases and J 2 bases; nucleotides not matched to a gene: 6. This CDR3 contains 16 residues. The germline V gene has CDR1 SGHTA and CDR2 FQGTGA.

This clonotype has a handful of counts. The chain links TRBV27 to TRBJ2-7; D may be TRBD1 (5 bases). CDR1 MNHEY and CDR2 SMNVEV come from the germline V gene (reference sequence). Trimming took off 5 bases at V and 6 bases at J, with 14 bases between the two ends. This CDR3 comprises 13 residues. The CDR3 DNA is TGTGCCAGCAGTCCTGGGGCCGGGCTCGAGCAGTACTTC. This sequence encodes CASSPGAGLEQYF.

This clonotype was observed at least ten times. The V call is TRBV28, the J call TRBJ2-7, with D perhaps TRBD2 (5 bases). The V gene lost 6 bases and the J gene lost 4 bases, with 19 bases spanning the gap. This CDR3 spans 15 amino acids. In germline, CDR1 is MDHEN, CDR2 SYDVKM. The CDR3 DNA follows: TGTGCCAGCAGAATGACGGTCGGGGATCTATACGAGCAGTACTTC. Amino acids: CASRMTVGDLYEQYF.

This clonotype was detected many times. The CDR3 nucleotides are TGTGCCAGCAGTTTGTCCAGGGGGGAGAACTATGGCTACACCTTC. It translates to CASSLSRGENYGYTF. V and J are TRBV12-3 or TRBV12-4 and TRBJ1-2; TRBD1 agrees at 7 bases. The CDR3 runs 15 residues. Losses at the gene ends were 3 bases for V and 2 bases for J; bases not matched to a gene: 6.

The rearrangement links TRBV7-9 to TRBJ2-1, with 11 bases fitting TRBD2. CDR1 SEHNR and CDR2 FQNEAQ come from the germline V gene (reference sequence). V trimming: 5 bases; J trimming: 10 bases; junction bases outside the gene matches: 10. This CDR3 contains 15 residues. The chain's CDR3 is CASSGSGLAAHEQFF. CDR3 nucleotide sequence: TGTGCCAGCAGCGGCTCGGGACTAGCGGCTCACGAGCAGTTCTTC.

This clonotype was seen more than once but under ten times. An end of the junction does not agree with germline; a read error may underlie this. This chain connects TRBV12-3 or TRBV12-4 to TRBJ1-1; D not certain. The CDR3 extends over 16 amino acids. The CDR3 reads CASSHRSPGLKTEAFF. CDR3 bases: TGTGCCAGCAGCCATCGAAGTCCGGGTCTGAAGACTGAAGCTTTCTTT.

A few counts support this clonotype. The chain employs TRBV7-9 and TRBJ2-1; D is uncertain. Germline V lookup: CDR1 SEHNR, CDR2 FQNEAQ (reference sequence). Trimming left V 7 bases short and J 4 bases short, with 17 bases between. The CDR3 length is 15 residues. The CDR3 here is CASNIFDDGYNEQFF. As DNA, the CDR3 is TGTGCCAGCAACATCTTTGACGACGGGTACAATGAGCAGTTCTTC.

This clonotype showed up just a few times. The rearrangement links TRBV6-5 to TRBJ2-2; D uncertain. This CDR3 is built from 14 residues. CDR1 MNHEY and CDR2 SVGAGI come from the germline V gene. Trimming removed 0 bases from V and 8 bases from J, with 10 bases in between. The CDR3 sequence: CASSYSKGLGELFF. CDR3 in DNA: TGTGCCAGCAGTTACTCGAAAGGTTTAGGGGAGCTGTTTTTT.

As concerns this clonotype: The junction departs from the called germline gene at one end, perhaps through a read error. This rearrangement joins TRBV29-1 to TRBJ2-3; TRBD1 aligns across 7 bases. The CDR3 length is 16 residues. Germline CDR1 is SQVTM and CDR2 is ANQGSEA. The CDR3: CSAEAPVRGRTDTQYF. Written as DNA, the CDR3 is TGCAGCGCTGAAGCGCCCGTTAGGGGGCGAACAGATACGCAGTATTTT.

This clonotype has at least ten counts. The chain is built from TRBV14 and TRBJ2-1, with D possibly TRBD1 on 6 matching bases. Trimming took 4 bases from V and 8 from J, leaving 18 bases between them. The length of the CDR3 is 15 residues. The germline V gene encodes CDR1 SGHDN and CDR2 FVKESK. The CDR3: CASSPEPWGQDEQFF. CDR3 sequence (DNA): TGTGCCAGCAGCCCGGAGCCTTGGGGGCAGGATGAGCAGTTCTTC. Together with reference TRBV14 and TRBJ2-1, the CDR3 gives the full variable domain: EAGVTQFPSHSVIEKGQTVTLRCDPISGHDNLYWYRRVMGKEIKFLLHFVKESKQDESGMPNNRFLAERTGGTYSTLKVQPAELEDSGVYFCASSPEPWGQDEQFFGPGTRLTVL.